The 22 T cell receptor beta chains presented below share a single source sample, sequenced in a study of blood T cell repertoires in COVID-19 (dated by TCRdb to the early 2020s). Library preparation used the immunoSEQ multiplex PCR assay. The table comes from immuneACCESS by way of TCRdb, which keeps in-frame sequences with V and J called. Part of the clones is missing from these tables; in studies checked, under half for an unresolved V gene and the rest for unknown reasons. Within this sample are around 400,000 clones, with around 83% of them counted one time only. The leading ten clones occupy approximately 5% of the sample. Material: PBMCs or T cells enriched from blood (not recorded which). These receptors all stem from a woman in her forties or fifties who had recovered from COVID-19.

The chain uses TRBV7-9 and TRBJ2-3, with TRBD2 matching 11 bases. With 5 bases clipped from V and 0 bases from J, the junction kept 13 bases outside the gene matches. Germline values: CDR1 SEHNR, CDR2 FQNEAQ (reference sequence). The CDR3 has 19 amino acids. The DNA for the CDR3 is TGTGCCAGCAGCCGCGGTGGTCTAGCGGGGGGCCGGAGCACAGATACGCAGTATTTT. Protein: CASSRGGLAGGRSTDTQYF.

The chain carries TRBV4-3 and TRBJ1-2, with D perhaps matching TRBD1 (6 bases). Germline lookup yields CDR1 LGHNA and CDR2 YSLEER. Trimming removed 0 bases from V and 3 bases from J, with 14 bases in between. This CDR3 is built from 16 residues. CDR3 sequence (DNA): TGCGCCAGCAGCCAAGATAGGGGCAGGGGTTACTATGGCTACACCTTC. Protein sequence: CASSQDRGRGYYGYTF.

CDR3 DNA sequence: TGTGCCAGCAGCCAAGGACTGGACAATGTGGAGACCCAGTACTTC. Residues: CASSQGLDNVETQYF. The chain joins TRBV14 to TRBJ2-5, with D possibly TRBD1 on 5 matching bases. Germline-derived CDR1 and CDR2 are SGHDN and FVKESK. This CDR3 has 15 amino acids. V was pared by 1 base and J by 5 bases, with 14 bases between.

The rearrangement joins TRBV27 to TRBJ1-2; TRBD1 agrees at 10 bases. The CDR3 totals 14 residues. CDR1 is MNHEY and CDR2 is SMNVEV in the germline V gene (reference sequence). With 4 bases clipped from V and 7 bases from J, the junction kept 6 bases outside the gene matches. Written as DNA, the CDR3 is TGTGCCAGCAGTTACTCCGGGACAGGGGTTGGCTACACCTTC. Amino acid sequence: CASSYSGTGVGYTF.

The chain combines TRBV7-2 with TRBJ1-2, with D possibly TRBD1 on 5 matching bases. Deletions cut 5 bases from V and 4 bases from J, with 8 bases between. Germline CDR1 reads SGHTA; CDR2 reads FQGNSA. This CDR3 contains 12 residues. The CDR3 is CASSLTAYGYTF. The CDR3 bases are TGTGCCAGCAGCCTGACAGCCTATGGCTACACCTTC. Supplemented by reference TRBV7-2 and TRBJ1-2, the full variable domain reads GAGVSQSPSNKVTEKGKDVELRCDPISGHTALYWYRQSLGQGLEFLIYFQGNSAPDKSGLPSDRFSAERTGGSVSTLTIQRTQQEDSAVYLCASSLTAYGYTFGSGTRLTVV.

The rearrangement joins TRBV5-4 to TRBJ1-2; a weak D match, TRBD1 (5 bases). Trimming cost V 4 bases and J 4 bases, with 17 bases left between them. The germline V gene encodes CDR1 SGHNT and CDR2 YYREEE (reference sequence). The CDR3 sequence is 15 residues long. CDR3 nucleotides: TGTGCCAGCAGCCCGGGGGGAGTAATGGTCTATGGCTACACCTTC. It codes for CASSPGGVMVYGYTF.

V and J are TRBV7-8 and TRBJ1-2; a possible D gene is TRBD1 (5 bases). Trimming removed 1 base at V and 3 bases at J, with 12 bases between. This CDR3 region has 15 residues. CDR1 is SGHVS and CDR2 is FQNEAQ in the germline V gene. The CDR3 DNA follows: TGTGCCAGCAGCTTAGTGGGCAGGGCTGACTATGGCTACACCTTC. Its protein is CASSLVGRADYGYTF.

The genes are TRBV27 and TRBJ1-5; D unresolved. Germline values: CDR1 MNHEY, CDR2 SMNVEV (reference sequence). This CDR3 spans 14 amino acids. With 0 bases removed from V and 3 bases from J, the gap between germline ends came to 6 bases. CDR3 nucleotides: TGTGCCAGCAGTTTATCCGGGTCCAATCAGCCCCAGCATTTT. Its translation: CASSLSGSNQPQHF.

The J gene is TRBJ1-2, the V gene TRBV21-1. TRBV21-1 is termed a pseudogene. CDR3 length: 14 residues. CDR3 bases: TGTGCCAGCAGCAACCCGGGAGGGGGCTATGGCTACACCTTC. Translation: CASSNPGGGYGYTF.

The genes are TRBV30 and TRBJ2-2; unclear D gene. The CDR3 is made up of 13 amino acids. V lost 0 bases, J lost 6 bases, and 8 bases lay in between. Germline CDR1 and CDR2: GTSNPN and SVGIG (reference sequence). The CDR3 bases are TGTGCCTGGAGTGTAATGGCGGCCGGGGAGCTGTTTTTT. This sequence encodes CAWSVMAAGELFF.

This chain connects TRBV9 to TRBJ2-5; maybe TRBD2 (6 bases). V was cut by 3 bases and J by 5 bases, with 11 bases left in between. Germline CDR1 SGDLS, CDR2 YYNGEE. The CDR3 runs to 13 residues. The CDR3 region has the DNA TGTGCCAGCAGCGCTAGCGCGGCGGAGACCCAGTACTTC. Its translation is CASSASAAETQYF.

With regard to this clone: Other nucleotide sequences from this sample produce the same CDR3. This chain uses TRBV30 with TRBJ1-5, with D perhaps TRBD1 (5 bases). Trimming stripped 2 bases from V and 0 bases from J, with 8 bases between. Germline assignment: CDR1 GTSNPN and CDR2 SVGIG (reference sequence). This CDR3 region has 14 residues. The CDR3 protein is CAWSPGGSNQPQHF. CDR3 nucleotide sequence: TGTGCCTGGAGTCCGGGGGGTAGCAATCAGCCCCAGCATTTT.

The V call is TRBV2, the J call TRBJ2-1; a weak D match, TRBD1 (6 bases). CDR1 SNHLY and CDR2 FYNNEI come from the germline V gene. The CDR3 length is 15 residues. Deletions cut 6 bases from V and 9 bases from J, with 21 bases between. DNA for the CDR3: TGTGCCAGCAGCCGAACCGGGACACTCAGAGGTGAGCAGTTCTTC. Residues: CASSRTGTLRGEQFF.

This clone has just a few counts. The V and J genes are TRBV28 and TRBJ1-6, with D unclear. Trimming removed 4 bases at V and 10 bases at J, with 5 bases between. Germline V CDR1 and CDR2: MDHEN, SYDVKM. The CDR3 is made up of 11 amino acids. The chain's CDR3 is CASSYFSPLHF. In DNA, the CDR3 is TGTGCCAGCAGTTACTTCTCACCCCTCCACTTT.

CDR3 loop: CASTAQPGLNSPLHF. CDR3 in DNA: TGTGCCAGCACCGCTCAGCCAGGGCTTAATTCACCCCTCCACTTT. V usage is TRBV5-8 and J usage is TRBJ1-6; maybe TRBD1 (5 bases). This CDR3 contains 15 residues. Between the trimmed V and J ends, which lost 6 bases and 6 bases, there was a span of 16 bases. Per germline, CDR1 SGHTS and CDR2 YDEGEE.

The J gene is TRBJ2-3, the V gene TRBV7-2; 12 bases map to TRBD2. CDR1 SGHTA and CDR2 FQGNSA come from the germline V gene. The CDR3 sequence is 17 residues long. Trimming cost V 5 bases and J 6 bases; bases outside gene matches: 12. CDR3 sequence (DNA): TGTGCCAGCAGCCCCGTTAAACTAGCGGGAGGCTACGATACGCAGTATTTT. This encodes CASSPVKLAGGYDTQYF.

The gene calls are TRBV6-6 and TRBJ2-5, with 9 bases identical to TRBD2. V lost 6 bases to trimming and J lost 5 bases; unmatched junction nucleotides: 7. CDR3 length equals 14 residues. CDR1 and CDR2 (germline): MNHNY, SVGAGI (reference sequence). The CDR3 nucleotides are TGTGCCAGCAGGCTAGCGGGACCGGGTGAGACCCAGTACTTC. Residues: CASRLAGPGETQYF.

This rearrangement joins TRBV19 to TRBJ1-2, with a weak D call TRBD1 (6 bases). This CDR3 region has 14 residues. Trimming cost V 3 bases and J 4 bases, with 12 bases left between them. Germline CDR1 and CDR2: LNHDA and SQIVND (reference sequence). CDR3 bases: TGTGCCAGTAGTATCCTAGGACAGAGCTATGGCTACACCTTC. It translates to CASSILGQSYGYTF.

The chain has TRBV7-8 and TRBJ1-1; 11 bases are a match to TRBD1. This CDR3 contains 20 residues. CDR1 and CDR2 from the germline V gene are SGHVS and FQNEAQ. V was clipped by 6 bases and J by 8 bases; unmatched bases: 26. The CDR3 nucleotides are TGTGCCAGCAGGAAAGAAAAACGGAAAGGGACAGGGGGTTATCTAAGCGAAGCTTTCTTT. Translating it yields CASRKEKRKGTGGYLSEAFF.

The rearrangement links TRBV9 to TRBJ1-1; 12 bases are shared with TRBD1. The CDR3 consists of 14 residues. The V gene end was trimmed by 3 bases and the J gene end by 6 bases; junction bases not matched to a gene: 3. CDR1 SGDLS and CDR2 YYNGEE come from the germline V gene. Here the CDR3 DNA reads TGTGCCAGCAGCGCGGGGACAGGGGGCTCTGAAGCTTTCTTT. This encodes CASSAGTGGSEAFF.

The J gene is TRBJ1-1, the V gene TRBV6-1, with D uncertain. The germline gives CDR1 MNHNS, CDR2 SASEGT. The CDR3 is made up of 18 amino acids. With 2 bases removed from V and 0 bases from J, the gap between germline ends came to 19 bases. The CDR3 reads CASSELIGRRSLNTEAFF. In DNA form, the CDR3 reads TGTGCCAGCAGTGAATTAATAGGACGGAGGTCACTGAACACTGAAGCTTTCTTT.

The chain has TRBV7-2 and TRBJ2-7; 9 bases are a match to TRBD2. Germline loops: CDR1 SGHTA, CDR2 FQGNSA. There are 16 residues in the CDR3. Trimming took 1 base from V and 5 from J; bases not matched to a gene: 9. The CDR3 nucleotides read TGTGCCAGCAGCTTAGTAGCGTCGGTAGCGGGAGACGAGCAGTACTTC. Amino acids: CASSLVASVAGDEQYF.